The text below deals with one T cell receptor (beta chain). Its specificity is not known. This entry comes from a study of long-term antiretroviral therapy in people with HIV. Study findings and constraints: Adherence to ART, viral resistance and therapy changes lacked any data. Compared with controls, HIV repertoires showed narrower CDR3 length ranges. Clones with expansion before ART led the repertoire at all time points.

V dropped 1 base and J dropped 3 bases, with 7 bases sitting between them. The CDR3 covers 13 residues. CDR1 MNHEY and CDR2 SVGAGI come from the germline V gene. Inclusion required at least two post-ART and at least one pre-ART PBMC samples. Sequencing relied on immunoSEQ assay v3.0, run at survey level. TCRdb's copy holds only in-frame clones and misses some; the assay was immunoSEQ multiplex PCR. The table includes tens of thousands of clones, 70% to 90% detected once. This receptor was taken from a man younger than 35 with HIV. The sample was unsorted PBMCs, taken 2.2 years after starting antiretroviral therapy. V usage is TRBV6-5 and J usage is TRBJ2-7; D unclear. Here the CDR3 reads CASSYFVGYEQYF. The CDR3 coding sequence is TGTGCCAGCAGTTACTTTGTCGGCTACGAGCAGTACTTC.